This T cell receptor (beta chain) was captured by sequencing in a study of blood T cell repertoires in COVID-19. Study information: Samples of COVID-19 (acute and convalescent) were obtained from the United States, Italy and Spain.

This clone was recorded once. Per the authors' pipeline: Amplification of reference gene primers provided the estimated nucleated cell counts. Generated by immunoSEQ multiplex PCR, the TCRdb table keeps only in-frame clones and is missing some. V and J calls and clone size come straight from that table; D and trimming were deduced from the DNA. The table includes 150,000 to 200,000 clones, 87% detected once. The CDR3 has 19 residues. Material: peripheral blood. The TCR was taken from a woman in her 50s with acute or convalescent COVID-19. This sequence joins TRBV21-1 and TRBJ2-1; TRBD2, as called in the table, went unchecked against the DNA. TRBV21-1 represents a pseudogene. CDR3: CASSKEGENSRSSYNEQFF. CDR3 DNA sequence: TGTGCCAGCAGCAAAGAAGGAGAGAATAGCCGTAGCTCCTACAATGAGCAGTTCTTC.